This T cell receptor beta chain was identified in a study of neurological immune-mediated disorders. Germline loops: CDR1 SGHTA, CDR2 FQGNSA. Trimming pared 5 bases from V and 0 bases from J, leaving 10 bases between. The CDR3 is made up of 14 amino acids. A single record per CDR3 protein comes from TCRdb applying MiXCR to the 5' RACE reads. The sample shows about 70,000 distinct CDR3 sequences, 2.5% to 4% of them seen only once. This clonotype was seen repeatedly, ten times or more. The antigen remains unidentified. Study-level points and caveats: None of the CDR3 amino acid sequences in expanded clones turned up in more than one subject, which points to private repertoires in all groups.

The sequence was collected from a woman aged 50 to 60 with multiple sclerosis. V usage is TRBV7-2 and J usage is TRBJ2-5; tentatively, D is TRBD2 (5 bases). The sample taken for sequencing was PBMCs. In DNA form, the CDR3 reads TGTGCCAGCAGCGCGGACTCGTACCAAGAGACCCAGTACTTC. This gives the protein CASSADSYQETQYF.